This record concerns one T cell receptor beta chain sequence. Its antigen is not identified. V was shortened by 6 bases and J by 4 bases, with 15 bases between the two germline ends. This CDR3 spans 15 amino acids. Germline CDR1 is MDHEN and CDR2 is SYDVKM. The sample belongs to a study of shared clonotypes between healthy human individuals. Study-wide results and limits: Relative to their counterparts shared across all four donors, non-shared clonotypes exhibited diminished generation probabilities. Sharing across four donors was highest in naive CD4 (around 5%) and lowest in memory CD8 (about 0.4%). The genetic and exposure-history diversity represented was limited by few donors.

Naive CD8 isolation took CD45RO-negative cells positively selected for CCR7 and excluded terminally differentiated effector memory CD45RA+ cells. Generated by immunoSEQ multiplex PCR, the TCRdb table keeps only in-frame clones and is missing some. The sample carries over 2,000,000 clones, over 85% recorded once. The receptor comes from a young man in good health. Some clones in this sample may be carry-over from other donors' samples. The sample comprised naive CD8+ T cells from PBMCs. V gene TRBV28 combines with J gene TRBJ1-4; D remains unclear. The CDR3 DNA is TGTGCCAGCAGCGAAGACACCTCTCTTAATGAAAAACTGTTTTTT. Translation: CASSEDTSLNEKLFF.